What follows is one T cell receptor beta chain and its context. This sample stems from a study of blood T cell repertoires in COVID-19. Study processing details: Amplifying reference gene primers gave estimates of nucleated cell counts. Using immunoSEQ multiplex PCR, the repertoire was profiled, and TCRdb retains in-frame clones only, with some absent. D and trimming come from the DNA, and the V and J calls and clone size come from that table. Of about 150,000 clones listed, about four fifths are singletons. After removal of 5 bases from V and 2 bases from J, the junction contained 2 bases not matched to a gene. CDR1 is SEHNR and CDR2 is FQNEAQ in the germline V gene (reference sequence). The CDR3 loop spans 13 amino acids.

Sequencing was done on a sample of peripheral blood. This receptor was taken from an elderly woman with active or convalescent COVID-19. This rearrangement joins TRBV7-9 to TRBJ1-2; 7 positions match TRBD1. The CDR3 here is CASSKDRNYGYTF. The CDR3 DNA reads TGTGCCAGCAGCAAGGACAGGAACTATGGCTACACCTTC.